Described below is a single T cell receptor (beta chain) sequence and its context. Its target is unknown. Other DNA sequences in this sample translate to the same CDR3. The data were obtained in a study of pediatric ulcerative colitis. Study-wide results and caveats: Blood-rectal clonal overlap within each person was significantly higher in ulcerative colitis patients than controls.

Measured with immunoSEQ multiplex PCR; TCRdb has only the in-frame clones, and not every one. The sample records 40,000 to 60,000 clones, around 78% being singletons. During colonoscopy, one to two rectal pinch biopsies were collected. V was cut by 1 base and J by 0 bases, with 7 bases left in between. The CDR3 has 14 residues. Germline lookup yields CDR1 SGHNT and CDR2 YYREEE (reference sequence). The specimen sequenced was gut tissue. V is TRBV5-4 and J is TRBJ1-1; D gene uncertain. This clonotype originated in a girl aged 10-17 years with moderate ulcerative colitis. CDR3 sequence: CASSLNRMNTEAFF. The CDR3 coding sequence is TGTGCCAGCAGCTTGAACAGAATGAACACTGAAGCTTTCTTT.